This paragraph covers one TCR beta chain sequence. Its antigen is as yet unknown. Relative to the germline gene, one junction end is altered; a read error may explain this. TCRdb fed the reads into MiXCR, producing one record per CDR3 protein. The sample consists of approximately 1,000,000 distinct CDR3 sequences, about a third of them appearing once. The data belong to a study of T cell repertoires in cytomegalovirus infection. About the study: Public TCR beta signatures marked donors with CMV infection and the matching HLA.

Study conclusions and caveats: It was HLA-C-restricted CMV-specific TCR beta clonotypes that dominated the response ex vivo. Adding up the frequency of public TCR beta families identified people who carried CMV plus the relevant HLA.

This CDR3 spans 12 amino acids. Germline V gives CDR1 SGHVS, CDR2 FNYEAQ. This receptor was identified in a human donor in good health (CMV status not recorded). Some clones in this sample may be carry-over from other donors' samples. The specimen was cultured CD8+ T cells from PBMCs, collected from culture after CMV antigen stimulation. The chain joins TRBV7-6 to TRBJ1-1; the D is unclear. DNA for the CDR3: TGTGTCAGCACCGGCGGCTACACTGAAGCTTTCTTT. Residues: CVSTGGYTEAFF.